Listed here are 22 T cell receptor beta chains from one sample, sequenced in a study of T cells in Graves' hyperthyroidism and ophthalmopathy. TCR beta CDR3 sequences were amplified from RNA transcripts. HTBI primers were the set used in a first-round RT-PCR of the TCR CDR3. TCRdb recomputed calls from the multiplex PCR reads with MiXCR, one row per CDR3 protein. The sample includes 500,000 or so distinct CDR3 sequences, 17% of them seen just once. Sequencing used blood. The receptors come from a woman between 18 and 29 years old with Graves' ophthalmopathy.

The J gene is TRBJ1-6, the V gene TRBV30, with no clear D. The CDR3 sequence is 15 residues long. V was clipped by 3 bases and J by 6 bases, with 15 bases between them. Germline assignment: CDR1 GTSNPN and CDR2 SVGIG (reference sequence). The chain's CDR3 is CAWRKVQAINSPLHF. CDR3 nucleotide sequence: TGTGCCTGGAGAAAGGTCCAGGCAATTAATTCACCCCTCCACTTT. Full variable domain (outside the CDR3, taken from reference TRBV30 and TRBJ1-6): SQTIHQWPATLVQPVGSPLSLECTVEGTSNPNLYWYRQAAGRGLQLLFYSVGIGQISSEVPQNLSASRPQDRQFILSSKKLLLSDSGFYLCAWRKVQAINSPLHFGNGTRLTVT.

There are a few counts of this clonotype. The J gene is TRBJ1-5, the V gene TRBV20-1, with 7 positions matching TRBD1. The CDR3 totals 16 residues. CDR1 is DFQATT, CDR2 SNEGSKA, per germline (reference sequence). J lost 3 bases, V lost 4 bases, and 12 bases had no gene match. DNA for the CDR3: TGCAGTGCTAAAGGGACAGCCACCGCCTTCAATCAGCCCCAGCATTTT. It codes for CSAKGTATAFNQPQHF.

There are a few counts of this clonotype. The chain uses TRBV12-3 or TRBV12-4 and TRBJ1-2; TRBD1 might be the D (6 bases). With 1 base removed from V and 4 bases from J, the gap between germline ends came to 13 bases. This CDR3 comprises 15 residues. CDR3 coding DNA: TGTGCCAGCAGTTTAGTTGTACAGACAGGCTATGGCTACACCTTC. Amino acids: CASSLVVQTGYGYTF.

The table lists this clonotype with many counts. The J gene is TRBJ2-3, the V gene TRBV28; 11 bases line up with TRBD2. The V gene's germline CDR1 is MDHEN and CDR2 SYDVKM. CDR3 length equals 16 residues. V trimming: 2 bases; J trimming: 3 bases; junction bases outside the gene matches: 4. CDR3 residues: CASSLVAGGQTDTQYF. The CDR3, as DNA: TGTGCCAGCAGTTTAGTAGCGGGAGGGCAAACAGATACGCAGTATTTT.

This clonotype was observed a handful of times. V and J are TRBV11-1 and TRBJ2-7; D ambiguous. CDR1 is SGHAT and CDR2 is FQDESV in the germline V gene (reference sequence). CDR3 size: 12 residues. V was clipped by 2 bases and J by 6 bases, with 8 bases between them. The CDR3 protein is CASSLYSVEQYF. As DNA, the CDR3 is TGTGCCAGCAGCTTATATTCAGTCGAGCAGTACTTC.

This clonotype showed up just a few times. This chain connects TRBV20-1 to TRBJ2-7, with 11 nucleotides matching TRBD1. The length of the CDR3 is 15 residues. With 5 bases clipped from V and 1 base from J, the junction kept 7 bases outside the gene matches. The V gene's germline CDR1 is DFQATT and CDR2 SNEGSKA (reference sequence). CDR3 sequence reads: CSALSWDRGSYEQYF. Written as DNA, the CDR3 is TGCAGTGCTCTATCCTGGGACAGGGGGTCCTACGAGCAGTACTTC.

This clonotype was observed a handful of times. A junction end diverges from the germline sequence, so it may reflect a read error. The J gene is TRBJ2-3, the V gene TRBV7-7; tentatively, D is TRBD2 (5 bases). Germline V lookup: CDR1 SSHAT, CDR2 FNYEAQ (reference sequence). The CDR3 has 16 amino acids. As DNA, the CDR3 is TGTGCTAGCAGCTTAGGACTCAACCCCTACGCAGATACGCAGTATTTT. Protein sequence: CASSLGLNPYADTQYF.

As to this clonotype: A much more abundant neighbour one base away suggests this may be a read error. The rearrangement uses TRBV7-3 and TRBJ1-1, with TRBD1 matching over 8 bases. In germline, CDR1 is SGHTA, CDR2 FQGTGA. This CDR3 is built from 16 residues. The CDR3 spells CASSPTPGQVNTEALF. In DNA, the CDR3 is TGTGCCAGCAGCCCAACTCCGGGACAGGTAAACACTGAAGCTCTCTTT.

This clonotype has only a few counts. The rearrangement joins TRBV11-1 to TRBJ2-1; D gene ambiguous. This CDR3 has 17 residues. The germline CDR1 and CDR2 sequences are SGHAT and FQDESV (reference sequence). V lost 5 bases, J lost 0 bases, and 17 bases lay in between. The CDR3 DNA sequence: TGTGCCAGCAGCCAATCGAGCCGGCGGAGCTCCTACAATGAGCAGTTCTTC. Translating it yields CASSQSSRRSSYNEQFF.

This clonotype was counted at least ten times. The J gene is TRBJ2-7, the V gene TRBV27; 8 nucleotides align to TRBD2. CDR1 is MNHEY, CDR2 SMNVEV, per germline (reference sequence). V trimming: 6 bases; J trimming: 2 bases; junction bases outside the gene matches: 3. CDR3 size: 13 residues. DNA of the CDR3: TGTGCCAGCAGGCCGGGACTAGCCTACGAGCAGTACTTC. Translation gives CASRPGLAYEQYF.

This clonotype was counted ten times or more. CDR3 in amino acids: CSARTGGGEKLFF. In DNA form, the CDR3 reads TGCAGCGCCCGGACAGGGGGGGGGGAAAAACTGTTTTTT. The chain uses TRBV29-1 and TRBJ1-4; 10 nucleotides line up with TRBD1. CDR1 and CDR2 from the germline V gene are SQVTM and ANQGSEA. Trimming at V came to 7 bases and at J to 8 bases, leaving 7 bases not matched to a gene. There are 13 residues in the CDR3. Based on the CDR3 plus reference TRBV29-1 and TRBJ1-4, the full variable domain is SAVISQKPSRDICQRGTSLTIQCQVDSQVTMMFWYRQQPGQSLTLIATANQGSEATYESGFVIDKFPISRPNLTFSTLTVSNMSPEDSSIYLCSARTGGGEKLFFGSGTQLSVL.

This clonotype has ten or more counts. The chain has TRBV28 and TRBJ2-1; perhaps TRBD1 as D (5 bases). The CDR3 is 15 residues long. Germline CDR1 is MDHEN and CDR2 is SYDVKM. Trimming pared 3 bases from V and 8 bases from J, leaving 17 bases between. Here the CDR3 DNA reads TGTGCCAGCAGTTTGGTCCCTCGCAGGGATTATGAGCAGTTCTTC. Encoded protein: CASSLVPRRDYEQFF.

This clonotype was counted ten times or more. The chain carries TRBV28 and TRBJ2-1; TRBD2 matches 15 bases. CDR3 length: 14 residues. From germline, CDR1 is MDHEN and CDR2 SYDVKM. The trim removed 6 bases at V and 13 bases at J, leaving 7 bases unmatched. The CDR3 sequence is CASRSGLAGGPQFF. As DNA, the CDR3 is TGTGCCAGCAGGAGCGGACTAGCGGGAGGGCCCCAGTTCTTC.

The sample holds a few counts of this clonotype. This sequence joins TRBV25-1 and TRBJ1-1; D uncertain. Germline V CDR1 and CDR2: MGHDK, SYGVNS. The V end lost 8 bases, the J end lost 0 bases, and 10 bases lay between the germline ends. The CDR3 length is 13 residues. In DNA, the CDR3 is TGTGCCAGCGAATACGAGGTGAACACTGAAGCTTTCTTT. Amino acids: CASEYEVNTEAFF.

This clonotype was observed many times. The chain employs TRBV3-1 and TRBJ2-6, with 8 bases matching TRBD1. Germline assignment: CDR1 LGHDT and CDR2 YNNKEL (reference sequence). This CDR3 has 19 amino acids. Losses at the gene ends were 3 bases for V and 1 base for J; bases not matched to a gene: 11. The CDR3 spells CASSQTGVTSDSGANVLTF. In DNA form, the CDR3 reads TGTGCCAGCAGCCAGACAGGGGTAACCTCAGATTCTGGGGCCAACGTCCTGACTTTC. The whole variable domain, remainder taken from reference TRBV3-1 and TRBJ2-6, is DTAVSQTPKYLVTQMGNDKSIKCEQNLGHDTMYWYKQDSKKFLKIMFSYNNKELIINETVPNRFSPKSPDKAHLNLHINSLELGDSAVYFCASSQTGVTSDSGANVLTFGAGSRLTVL.

V is TRBV27 and J is TRBJ2-1, with D possibly TRBD1 on 6 matching bases. The germline V gene encodes CDR1 MNHEY and CDR2 SMNVEV (reference sequence). This CDR3 comprises 17 residues. The ends were cut back, 5 bases at V and 7 bases at J, with 24 bases in the middle. In DNA, the CDR3 is TGTGCCAGCAGTCCCTTGTTGAGGGGGAGTAGAGGAAATGAGCAGTTCTTC. It is translated as CASSPLLRGSRGNEQFF.

This clonotype was counted a few times. The chain has TRBV12-3 or TRBV12-4 and TRBJ1-5; 8 bases agree with TRBD1. V was pared by 6 bases and J by 2 bases, with 9 bases of the junction left unmatched. This CDR3 region has 16 residues. The CDR3 sequence is CASSTDRGVGNQPQHF. The CDR3 DNA follows: TGTGCCAGCAGCACCGACAGGGGAGTGGGCAATCAGCCCCAGCATTTT.

The gene calls are TRBV19 and TRBJ1-5; TRBD1 is a possible D gene (5 bases). The CDR3 spans 14 residues. Germline values: CDR1 LNHDA, CDR2 SQIVND (reference sequence). V lost 5 bases, J lost 2 bases, and 10 bases lay in between. In DNA, the CDR3 is TGTGCCAGTAGTGAGGGGTGGGGCAATCAGCCCCAGCATTTT. It codes for CASSEGWGNQPQHF.

This clonotype came up many times. The genes are TRBV20-1 and TRBJ1-2; D may be TRBD1 (5 bases). Trimming removed 8 bases from V and 7 bases from J, with 14 bases in between. The CDR3 extends over 11 amino acids. The germline gives CDR1 DFQATT, CDR2 SNEGSKA (reference sequence). The CDR3 DNA is TGCAGTAAGGCAGGGTCCTCTGGCTACACCTTC. Encoded protein: CSKAGSSGYTF.

The rearrangement uses TRBV2 and TRBJ2-2, with D possibly being TRBD1 (6 bases). Germline assignment: CDR1 SNHLY and CDR2 FYNNEI. The CDR3 spans 12 residues. CDR3 sequence (DNA): TGTGTCAGGGGCAGAACGACCGGGGAGCTGTTTTTT. This sequence encodes CVRGRTTGELFF.

CDR3 sequence: CASSLEGSLKPLHF. CDR3 in DNA: TGTGCCAGCAGCTTAGAGGGCAGTCTAAAGCCCCTCCACTTT. The V call is TRBV7-9, the J call TRBJ1-6; D is uncertain. Germline CDR1 reads SEHNR; CDR2 reads FQNEAQ (reference sequence). Trimming left V 1 base short and J 13 bases short, with 14 bases between. The CDR3 covers 14 residues.

The J gene is TRBJ2-5, the V gene TRBV28; perhaps D is TRBD1 or TRBD2 (5 bases each). CDR1 and CDR2 (germline): MDHEN, SYDVKM. Trimming cost V 5 bases and J 9 bases, with 22 bases left between them. This CDR3 region has 15 residues. The CDR3, as DNA: TGTGCCAGCAGTCGGCCGGCCGGGCGAGGGGAGCCCCAGTACTTC. Amino acids: CASSRPAGRGEPQYF. Looking up the rest from reference TRBV28 and TRBJ2-5 gives the full variable domain: DVKVTQSSRYLVKRTGEKVFLECVQDMDHENMFWYRQDPGLGLRLIYFSYDVKMKEKGDIPEGYSVSREKKERFSLILESASTNQTSMYLCASSRPAGRGEPQYFGPGTRLLVL.